The clone carrying this TCR beta chain appeared a few times. The antigen is unknown. The data were taken from a study of cytomegalovirus exposure and HLA in healthy donors. With 60 Vbeta and 13 Jbeta primers, the PCR was carried out. Profiling relied on immunoSEQ multiplex PCR, and the TCRdb table lists in-frame clones only, not all of them. The repertoire consists of around 140,000 clones, with roughly 70% occurring once and the leading ten covering 2.1%. Germline values: CDR1 MGHRA, CDR2 YSYEKL. J lost 4 bases, V lost 3 bases, and 12 bases had no gene match. The CDR3 runs to 17 residues. Study results and caveats: About 87% or about 30% of the time was how often most TCR beta V segments were productive, according to an earlier analysis. Owing to their indistinguishability, certain V segments, notably TRBV6-2 and TRBV6-3, were excluded.

At collection, donors were nominally healthy, but unrecorded immune exposures were probable. This TCR was sampled from an older woman in good health and CMV-seropositive. The chain couples TRBV4-1 to TRBJ1-1; 9 bases match TRBD1. Sequenced: PBMCs. This CDR3 reads CASSHPAGTGLVTEAFF. CDR3 coding DNA: TGCGCCAGCAGCCATCCCGCCGGGACAGGGTTGGTCACTGAAGCTTTCTTT.